The subject of this entry is one T cell receptor beta chain. This entry belongs to a study of cytomegalovirus exposure and HLA in healthy donors. Looked up from germline, CDR1 is SGHDT and CDR2 is YYEEEE. CDR3 length: 16 residues. V lost 0 bases, J lost 5 bases, and 18 bases lay in between. Primers included in the PCR were 60 Vbeta and 13 Jbeta primers. Produced via immunoSEQ multiplex PCR; TCRdb's table is partial and in-frame only. Of 120,000 or so clones listed, over 60% are singletons. Sequencing was performed on PBMCs. This chain joins TRBV5-6 and TRBJ2-7, with TRBD2 as a possible D gene (6 bases). The receptor was isolated from a man aged 25-40 years in good health and CMV-seronegative. For the CDR3, the DNA is TGTGCCAGCAGCTTGGTTGGCAGCGGGCTTTTGAACGAGCAGTACTTC. As protein: CASSLVGSGLLNEQYF.